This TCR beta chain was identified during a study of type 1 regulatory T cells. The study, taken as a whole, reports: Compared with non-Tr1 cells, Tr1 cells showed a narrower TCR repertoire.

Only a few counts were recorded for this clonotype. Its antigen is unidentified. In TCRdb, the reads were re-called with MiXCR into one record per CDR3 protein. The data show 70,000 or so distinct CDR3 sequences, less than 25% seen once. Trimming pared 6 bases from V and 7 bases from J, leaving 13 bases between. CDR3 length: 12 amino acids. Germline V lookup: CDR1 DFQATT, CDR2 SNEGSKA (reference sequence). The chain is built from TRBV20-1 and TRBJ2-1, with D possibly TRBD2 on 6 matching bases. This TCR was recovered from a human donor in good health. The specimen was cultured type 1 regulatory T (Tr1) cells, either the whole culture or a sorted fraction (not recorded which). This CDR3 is CSAAGSGNEQFF. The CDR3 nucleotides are TGCAGTGCCGCCGGGAGTGGGAATGAGCAGTTCTTC.